This T cell receptor (beta chain) was sequenced for a study of blood T cell repertoires in COVID-19 (dated by TCRdb to about 2020). The study in broad terms: Samples covering the acute and convalescent phases of COVID-19 were provided by collaborators in the United States, Italy and Spain. Where available, HLA class I and class II types were obtained from metadata supplied by the sample provider rather than from assay-based typing. Sample metadata almost always included a de-identified subject ID, COVID-19 status, age in years and sex. The repertoires were released in a freely available public database meant as a resource for research on the immune response to SARS-CoV-2. Deeply sampled blood TCRbeta repertoires from subjects exposed to, actively infected with, or recovered from COVID-19 were included in the dataset. Samples came from the ongoing ImmuneRACE study (first 160 participants) plus 1,254 subjects from 6 global collaborators. The prospective study material was composed of cDNA or gDNA derived from T cells, B-cell-depleted T cells, or PBMCs. General study outcomes and caveats: Clinical and demographic metadata were provided uncurated, with the amount varying by source and participant.

Notes on this clone: The antigen it recognizes is unknown. Base qualities are not at hand, and no much larger clone is one base apart.

The collaborating institutions used their own protocols to collect whole blood in K2EDTA tubes. For TCRbeta analysis, collaborator samples were shipped as frozen whole blood, as isolated PBMCs, or as DNA extracted from either sample type. The CDR3 holds 15 amino acids from the cysteine to the phenylalanine. Only the CDR3 DNA is retained, 45 bases long and in frame from the first base. TCRbeta CDR3 regions were amplified from genomic DNA by means of the immunoSEQ Assay, a bias-controlled multiplex PCR. As for how the authors treated the data: Nucleated cell counts per sample were estimated from amplification of reference gene primers within the assay. To quantify the absolute abundance of each unique TCRbeta CDR3 rearrangement, sequence reads were collapsed and filtered. For each sample, productive Simpson clonality was calculated as the square root of Simpson's diversity index over productive rearrangements. Sourced from immuneACCESS, this table was stored by TCRdb with only in-frame sequences that have V and J called. A share of the clones is absent; for the studies checked, an unresolved V gene accounts for under half, and the remainder has no known explanation. D and trimming come from the DNA, and the V and J calls and clone size come from that table. In all, the sample holds about 250,000 clones, and roughly 80% of those were seen once. About 9.6% of the sample is held by the ten biggest clonotypes.

This clonotype was sampled from an elderly man with acute or convalescent COVID-19. Recombination connected TRBV21-1 to TRBJ1-4; whether TRBD1, the table's D call, matches the DNA was not checked. TRBV21-1 is recorded as a pseudogene. Specimen: peripheral blood. CDR3 region: CASSGRQSTNEKLFF. The DNA reads as follows: TGTGCCAGCAGCGGACGACAGTCAACTAATGAAAAACTGTTTTTT.